This T cell receptor beta chain appears in the sequencing data of a study of a mutant IDH1 vaccine in newly diagnosed glioma. Some clones are missing from TCRdb's copy, which holds only in-frame ones; the method was immunoSEQ multiplex PCR. Among approximately 70,000 clones listed, approximately 79% were seen once. This sample's time point: baseline, week 1 (first vaccination visit). Treatment meaning: pre-vaccination baseline after standard-of-care therapy. The sequences come from PBMCs, collected from a glioma patient treated with radiotherapy, temozolomide or both. The TCR sequence derives from a man aged 50-60 years with glioma.

The CDR3 region is CASSPRADTGELFF. The CDR3 DNA is TGTGCCAGCAGCCCTCGGGCGGACACCGGGGAGCTGTTTTTT. This chain uses TRBV7-2 with TRBJ2-2; D gene unclear. Germline CDR1 and CDR2: SGHTA and FQGNSA. There are 14 residues in the CDR3. V shed 5 bases and J shed 3 bases, with 10 bases lying between them.